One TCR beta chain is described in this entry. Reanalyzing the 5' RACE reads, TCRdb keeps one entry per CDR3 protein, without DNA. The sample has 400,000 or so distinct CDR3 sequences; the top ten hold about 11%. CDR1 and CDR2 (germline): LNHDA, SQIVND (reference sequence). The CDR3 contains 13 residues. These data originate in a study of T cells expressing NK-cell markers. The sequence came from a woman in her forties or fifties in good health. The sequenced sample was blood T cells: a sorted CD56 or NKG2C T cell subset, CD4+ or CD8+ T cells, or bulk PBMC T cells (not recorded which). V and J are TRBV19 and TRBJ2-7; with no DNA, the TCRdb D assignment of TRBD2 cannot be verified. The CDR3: CASSIGGGDEQYF.